Here is one TCR beta chain with its context. These data are taken from a study of cytomegalovirus exposure and HLA in healthy donors. It was with 60 Vbeta and 13 Jbeta primers that the PCR ran. Profiling relied on immunoSEQ multiplex PCR, and the TCRdb table lists in-frame clones only, not all of them. The table counts some 43,000 clones; around 1.7% lies in the top ten. Unmatched junction bases numbered 8, after V lost 4 bases and J lost 4 bases. Germline loops: CDR1 PRHDT, CDR2 FYEKMQ (reference sequence). The CDR3 is 15 amino acids. The sequenced sample consisted of PBMCs. The clonotype comes from a woman under 40 in good health and CMV-seronegative. V usage is TRBV13 and J usage is TRBJ2-7, with 9 positions matching TRBD1. This CDR3 reads CASSSSGTGYYEQYF. CDR3 in DNA: TGTGCCAGCAGCTCTTCCGGGACAGGGTATTACGAGCAGTACTTC.